A selection of T cell receptor beta chains follows, all from one sample in a study of T cells in tuberculosis. TCRdb's copy holds only in-frame clones and misses some; the assay was immunoSEQ multiplex PCR. The sample comprises approximately 88,000 clones, approximately 91% of which are singletons, and approximately 2% rests with the top ten. Material for sequencing was CD1b-GMM tetramer-negative cells sorted from PBMCs. These receptors were taken from an adult woman with latent tuberculosis. The CDR3 runs from the conserved cysteine through the conserved F or W. Each record gives: D gene, J gene, V gene, clone size, CDR3 protein, CDR3 DNA. A D gene is named only where the DNA matches it firmly. Expanded clones get a size class; other rows say once, few or many, or leave the size out.

.,TRBJ2-7,TRBV6-5,.,CASSQGAGVPYEQYF,TGTGCCAGCAGTCAGGGGGCGGGGGTTCCCTACGAGCAGTACTTC
.,TRBJ1-4,TRBV5-4,.,CASSSGITNEKLFF,TGTGCCAGCAGCTCAGGAATAACTAATGAAAAACTGTTTTTT
.,TRBJ2-1,TRBV29-1,.,CSVTGTYNEQFF,TGCAGCGTTACCGGGACCTACAATGAGCAGTTCTTC
.,TRBJ1-3,TRBV5-1,.,CASSTTQASLSGNTIYF,TGCGCCAGCAGCACGACACAGGCCTCCCTTTCTGGAAACACCATATATTTT
TRBD1,TRBJ2-7,TRBV19,.,CASSTGQGSSEQYF,TGTGCCAGTAGTACCGGACAGGGGTCCAGCGAGCAGTACTTC
.,TRBJ1-1,TRBV4-1,.,CASSQERQVKAFF,TGCGCCAGCAGCCAAGAAAGACAGGTGAAAGCTTTCTTT
.,TRBJ2-5,TRBV18,.,CASSPPSGDLETQYF,TGTGCCAGCTCACCACCGTCGGGGGATTTAGAGACCCAGTACTTC
.,TRBJ1-5,TRBV10-1,.,CASSDGPNQPQHF,TGCGCCAGCAGTGATGGGCCTAATCAGCCCCAGCATTTT
TRBD1,TRBJ1-5,TRBV25-1,.,CASSGGQLSNQPQHF,TGTGCCAGCAGTGGGGGACAGTTGAGCAATCAGCCCCAGCATTTT
TRBD2,TRBJ2-7,TRBV5-4,few,CASSSKLAGEVEQYF,TGTGCCAGCAGCTCAAAACTAGCGGGGGAAGTCGAGCAGTACTTC